This T cell receptor (beta chain) originates from a study of blood T cell repertoires in COVID-19. Overall study: COVID-19 samples from acute and convalescent phases originated in the United States, Italy and Spain.

The CDR3 contains 15 residues. The V gene's germline CDR1 is SGHRS and CDR2 YFSETQ. V was cut by 0 bases and J by 8 bases, with 14 bases left in between. Patients at the Seattle site were enrolled during active infection and followed longitudinally. Clones were read by immunoSEQ multiplex PCR, and TCRdb kept only the in-frame ones, dropping some. Of a few hundred thousand clones in the sample, 86% were seen once. The chain is built from TRBV5-1 and TRBJ1-4; unclear D gene. The receptor's source is a woman between 50 and 59 years old with COVID-19, enrolled during active disease. The material sequenced was peripheral blood. In DNA form, the CDR3 reads TGCGCCAGCAGCTTGGGTGAGGGAGTCAACGAAAAACTGTTTTTT. This sequence encodes CASSLGEGVNEKLFF.